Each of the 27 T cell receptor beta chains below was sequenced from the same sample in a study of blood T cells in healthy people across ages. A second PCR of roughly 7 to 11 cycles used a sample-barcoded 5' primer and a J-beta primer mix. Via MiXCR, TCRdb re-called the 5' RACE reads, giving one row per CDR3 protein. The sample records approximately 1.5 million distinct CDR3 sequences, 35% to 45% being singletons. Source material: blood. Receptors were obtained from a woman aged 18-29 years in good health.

This chain's CDR3 is CASSVPTSGGLINEQFF. The CDR3 DNA reads TGTGCCAGCAGCGTTCCGACTAGCGGGGGGTTGATTAATGAGCAGTTCTTC. The rearrangement links TRBV5-6 to TRBJ2-1; 13 bases align to TRBD2. Germline CDR1 and CDR2: SGHDT and YYEEEE. V shed 4 bases, J shed 7 bases, and the junction held 11 bases outside the gene matches. The CDR3 loop spans 17 amino acids.

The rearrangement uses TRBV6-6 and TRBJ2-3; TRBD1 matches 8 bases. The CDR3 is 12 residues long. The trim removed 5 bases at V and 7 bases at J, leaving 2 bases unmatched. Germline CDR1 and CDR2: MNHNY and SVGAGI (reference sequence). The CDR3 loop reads CASSDRGNTQYF. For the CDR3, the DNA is TGTGCCAGCAGTGACAGGGGAAATACGCAGTATTTT.

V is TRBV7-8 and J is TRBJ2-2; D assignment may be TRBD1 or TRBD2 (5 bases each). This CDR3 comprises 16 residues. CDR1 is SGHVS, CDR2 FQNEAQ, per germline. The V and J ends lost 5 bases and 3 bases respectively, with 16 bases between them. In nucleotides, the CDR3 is TGTGCCAGCAGCCTGCGCCCGGGGCGCGACACCGGGGAGCTGTTTTTT. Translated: CASSLRPGRDTGELFF.

In DNA form, the CDR3 reads TGTGCCGGCGGGAGCTACAATGAGCAGTTCTTC. Protein sequence: CAGGSYNEQFF. The V and J genes are TRBV28 and TRBJ2-1, with TRBD2 matching over 7 bases. Germline trimming cut 11 bases from V and 3 bases from J; bases unmatched to any gene: 1. Per the germline V gene, CDR1 is MDHEN and CDR2 is SYDVKM. The CDR3 is 11 amino acids.

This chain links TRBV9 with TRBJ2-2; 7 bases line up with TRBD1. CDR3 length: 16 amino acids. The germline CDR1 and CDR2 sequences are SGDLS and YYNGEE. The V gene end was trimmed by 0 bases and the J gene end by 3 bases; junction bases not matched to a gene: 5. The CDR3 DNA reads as TGTGCCAGCAGCGTAGTCAAGGGGGCGGACACCGGGGAGCTGTTTTTT. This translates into CASSVVKGADTGELFF.

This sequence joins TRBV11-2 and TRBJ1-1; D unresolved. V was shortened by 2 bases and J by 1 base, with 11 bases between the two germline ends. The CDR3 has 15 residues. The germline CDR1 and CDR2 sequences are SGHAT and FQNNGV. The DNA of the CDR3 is TGTGCCAGCAGCTTAAGAGGTGCGGGGAACACTGAAGCTTTCTTT. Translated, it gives CASSLRGAGNTEAFF. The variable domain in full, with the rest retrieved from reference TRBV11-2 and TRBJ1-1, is EAGVAQSPRYKIIEKRQSVAFWCNPISGHATLYWYQQILGQGPKLLIQFQNNGVVDDSQLPKDRFSAERLKGVDSTLKIQPAKLEDSAVYLCASSLRGAGNTEAFFGQGTRLTVV.

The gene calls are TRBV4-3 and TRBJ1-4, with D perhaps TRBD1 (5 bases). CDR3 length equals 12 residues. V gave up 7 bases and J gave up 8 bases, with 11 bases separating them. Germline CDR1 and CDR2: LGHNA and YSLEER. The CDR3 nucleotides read TGCGCCAGCATGGGACGGGCGGAAAAACTGTTTTTT. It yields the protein CASMGRAEKLFF.

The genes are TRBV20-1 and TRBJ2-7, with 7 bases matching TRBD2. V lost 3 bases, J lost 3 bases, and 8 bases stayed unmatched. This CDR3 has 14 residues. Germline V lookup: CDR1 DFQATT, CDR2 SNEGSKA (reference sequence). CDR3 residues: CSASRTRSGYEQYF. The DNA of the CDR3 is TGCAGTGCTAGTAGGACTAGAAGCGGCTACGAGCAGTACTTC.

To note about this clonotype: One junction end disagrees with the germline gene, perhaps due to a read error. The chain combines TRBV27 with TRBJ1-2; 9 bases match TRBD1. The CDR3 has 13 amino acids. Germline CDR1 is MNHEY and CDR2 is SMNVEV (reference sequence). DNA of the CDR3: TGCGCCAGCAGTTACGACAGGGGGACTGGCTACACCTTC. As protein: CASSYDRGTGYTF.

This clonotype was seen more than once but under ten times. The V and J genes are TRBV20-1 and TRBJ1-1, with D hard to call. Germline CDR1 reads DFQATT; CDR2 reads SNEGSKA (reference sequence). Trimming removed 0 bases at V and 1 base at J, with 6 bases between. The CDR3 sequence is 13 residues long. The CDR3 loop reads CSARDLGNTEAFF. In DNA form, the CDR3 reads TGCAGTGCTAGAGATCTGGGGAACACTGAAGCTTTCTTT.

CDR3 in DNA: TGTGCCAGCAGTAGCGGGACTTTCAATGAGCAGTTCTTC. Amino acids: CASSSGTFNEQFF. V gene TRBV28 combines with J gene TRBJ2-1, with TRBD2 matching over 7 bases. This CDR3 has 13 amino acids. J gave up 6 bases and V 5 bases, and 4 bases lay outside the gene matches. Germline V gene sequence: CDR1 MDHEN, CDR2 SYDVKM.

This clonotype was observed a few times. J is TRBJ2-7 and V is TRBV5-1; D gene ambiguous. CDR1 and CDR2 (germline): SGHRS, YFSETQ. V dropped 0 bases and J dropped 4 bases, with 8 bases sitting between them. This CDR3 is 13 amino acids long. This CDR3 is CASSLERAYEQYF. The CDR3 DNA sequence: TGCGCCAGCAGCTTGGAAAGAGCTTACGAGCAGTACTTC.

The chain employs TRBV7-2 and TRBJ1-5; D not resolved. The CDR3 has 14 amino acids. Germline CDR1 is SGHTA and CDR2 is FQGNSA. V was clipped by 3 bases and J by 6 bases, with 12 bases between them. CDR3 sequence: CASSFADGLQPQHF. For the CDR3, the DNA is TGTGCCAGCAGCTTCGCGGACGGTCTTCAGCCCCAGCATTTT.

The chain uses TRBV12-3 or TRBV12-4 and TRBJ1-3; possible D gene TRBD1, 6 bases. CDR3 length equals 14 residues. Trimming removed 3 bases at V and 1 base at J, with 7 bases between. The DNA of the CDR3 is TGTGCCAGCAGTTTTCAGGGGTCTGGAAACACCATATATTTT. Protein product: CASSFQGSGNTIYF.

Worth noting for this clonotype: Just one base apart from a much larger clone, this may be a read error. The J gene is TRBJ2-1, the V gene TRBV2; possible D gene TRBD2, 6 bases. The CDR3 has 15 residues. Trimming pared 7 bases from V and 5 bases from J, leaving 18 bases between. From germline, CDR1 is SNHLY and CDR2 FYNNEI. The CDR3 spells CASNLGRGADNEQFF. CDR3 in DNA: TGTGCCAGCAATCTCGGGCGGGGAGCGGACAATGAGCAGTTCTTC. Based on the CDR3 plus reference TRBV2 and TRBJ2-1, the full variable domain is EPEVTQTPSHQVTQMGQEVILRCVPISNHLYFYWYRQILGQKVEFLVSFYNNEISEKSEIFDDQFSVERPDGSNFTLKIRSTKLEDSAMYFCASNLGRGADNEQFFGPGTRLTVL.

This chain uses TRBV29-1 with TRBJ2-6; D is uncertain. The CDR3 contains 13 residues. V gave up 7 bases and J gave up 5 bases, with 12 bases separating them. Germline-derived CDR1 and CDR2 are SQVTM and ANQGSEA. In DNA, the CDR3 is TGCAGCGGGGTGCTATCTAGGGCCAACGTCCTGACTTTC. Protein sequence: CSGVLSRANVLTF. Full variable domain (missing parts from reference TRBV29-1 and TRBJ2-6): SAVISQKPSRDICQRGTSLTIQCQVDSQVTMMFWYRQQPGQSLTLIATANQGSEATYESGFVIDKFPISRPNLTFSTLTVSNMSPEDSSIYLCSGVLSRANVLTFGAGSRLTVL.

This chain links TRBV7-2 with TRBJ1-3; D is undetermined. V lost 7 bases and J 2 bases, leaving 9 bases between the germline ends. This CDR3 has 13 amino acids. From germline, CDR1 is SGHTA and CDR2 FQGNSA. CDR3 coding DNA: TGTGCCAGCATCCTTTCCCCTGGAAACACCATATATTTT. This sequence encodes CASILSPGNTIYF.

CDR3 sequence reads: CASSESAVNTQYF. CDR3 DNA: TGTGCCAGCAGCGAAAGTGCCGTAAATACGCAGTATTTT. J is TRBJ2-3 and V is TRBV7-2; D uncertain. V gave up 5 bases and J gave up 7 bases, with 13 bases separating them. This CDR3 region has 13 residues. Germline V CDR1 and CDR2: SGHTA, FQGNSA.

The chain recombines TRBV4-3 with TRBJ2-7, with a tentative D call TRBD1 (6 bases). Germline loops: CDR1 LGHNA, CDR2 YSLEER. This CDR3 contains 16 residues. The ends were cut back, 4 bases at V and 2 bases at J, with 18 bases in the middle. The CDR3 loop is CASSLTRGTEPYEQYF. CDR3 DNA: TGCGCCAGCAGCCTCACAAGGGGGACGGAGCCCTACGAGCAGTACTTC.

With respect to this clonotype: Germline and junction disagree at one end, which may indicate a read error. The DNA for the CDR3 is TGTGCTAGCAGCCCACCTAGCGACGGGGGAGAGACCCAGTACTTC. As protein: CASSPPSDGGETQYF. The chain recombines TRBV7-7 with TRBJ2-7; possible D gene TRBD2, 6 bases. Matching the DNA end better, TRBJ2-5 makes the J call doubtful. The CDR3 runs 15 residues. The germline V gene has CDR1 SSHAT and CDR2 FNYEAQ (reference sequence).

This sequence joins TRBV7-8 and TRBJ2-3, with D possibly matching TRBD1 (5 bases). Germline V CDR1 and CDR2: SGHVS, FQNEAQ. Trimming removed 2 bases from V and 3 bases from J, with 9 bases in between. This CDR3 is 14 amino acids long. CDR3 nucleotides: TGTGCCAGCAGCTTACTTGGGGCAACAGATACGCAGTATTTT. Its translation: CASSLLGATDTQYF.

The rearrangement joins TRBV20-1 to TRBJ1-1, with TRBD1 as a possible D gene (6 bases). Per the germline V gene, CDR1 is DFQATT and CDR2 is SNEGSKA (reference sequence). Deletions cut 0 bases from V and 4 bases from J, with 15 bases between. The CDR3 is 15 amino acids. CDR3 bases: TGCAGTGCTAGAGAAGTCAGAACAGGGTTCACTGAAGCTTTCTTT. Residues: CSAREVRTGFTEAFF.

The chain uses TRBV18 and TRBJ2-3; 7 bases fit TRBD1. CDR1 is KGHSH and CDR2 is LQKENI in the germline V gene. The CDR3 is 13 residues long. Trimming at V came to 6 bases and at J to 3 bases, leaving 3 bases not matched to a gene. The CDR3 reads CASSTGSTDTQYF. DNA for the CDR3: TGTGCCAGCTCGACAGGGTCTACAGATACGCAGTATTTT.

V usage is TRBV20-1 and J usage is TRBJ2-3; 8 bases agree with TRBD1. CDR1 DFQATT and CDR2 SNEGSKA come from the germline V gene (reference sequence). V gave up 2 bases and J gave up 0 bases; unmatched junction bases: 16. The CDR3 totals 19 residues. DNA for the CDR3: TGCAGTGCTAGATCTCCGGGACAGGAGGGATTCTCTAGCACAGATACGCAGTATTTT. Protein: CSARSPGQEGFSSTDTQYF.

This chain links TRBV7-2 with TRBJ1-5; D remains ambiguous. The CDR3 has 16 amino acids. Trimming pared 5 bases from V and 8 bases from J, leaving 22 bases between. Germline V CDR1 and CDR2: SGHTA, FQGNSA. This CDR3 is CASSRKAVGVTEPQHF. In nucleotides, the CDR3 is TGTGCCAGCAGCAGAAAGGCCGTCGGGGTCACCGAGCCCCAGCATTTT.

In DNA, the CDR3 is TGTGCCAGCAGCCAAGAGGGCTGCACTGAAGCTTTCTTT. It specifies CASSQEGCTEAFF. The genes are TRBV14 and TRBJ1-1, with D unresolved. The CDR3 has 13 residues. Trimming shortened V by 0 bases and J by 4 bases, and 6 bases separated the two germline ends. Germline-derived CDR1 and CDR2 are SGHDN and FVKESK.

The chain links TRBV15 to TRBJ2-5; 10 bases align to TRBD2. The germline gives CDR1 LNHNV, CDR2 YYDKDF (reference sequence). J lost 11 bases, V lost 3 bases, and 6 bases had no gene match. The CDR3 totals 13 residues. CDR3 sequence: CATSSLAGEEQYF. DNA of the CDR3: TGTGCCACCAGCAGTCTAGCGGGGGAAGAGCAGTACTTC.